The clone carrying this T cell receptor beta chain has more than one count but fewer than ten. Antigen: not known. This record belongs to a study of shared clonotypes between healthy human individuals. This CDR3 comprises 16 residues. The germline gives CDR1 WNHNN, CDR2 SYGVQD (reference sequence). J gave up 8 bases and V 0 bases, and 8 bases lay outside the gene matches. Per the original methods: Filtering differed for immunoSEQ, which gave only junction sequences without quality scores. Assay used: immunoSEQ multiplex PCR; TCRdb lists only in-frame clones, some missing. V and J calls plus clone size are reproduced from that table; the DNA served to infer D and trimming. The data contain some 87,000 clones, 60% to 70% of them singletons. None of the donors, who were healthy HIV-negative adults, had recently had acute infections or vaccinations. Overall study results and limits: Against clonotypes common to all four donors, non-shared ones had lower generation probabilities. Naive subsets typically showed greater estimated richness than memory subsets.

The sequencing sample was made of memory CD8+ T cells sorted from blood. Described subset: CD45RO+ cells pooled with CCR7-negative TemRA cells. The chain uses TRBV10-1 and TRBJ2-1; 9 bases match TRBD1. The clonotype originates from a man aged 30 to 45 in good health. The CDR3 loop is CASSESMGQGRDEQFF. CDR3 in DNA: TGCGCCAGCAGTGAGTCTATGGGACAGGGTAGGGATGAGCAGTTCTTC.